A selection of T cell receptor beta chains follows, all from one sample in a study of blood T cell repertoires in COVID-19. The repertoire was sequenced with immunoSEQ multiplex PCR; TCRdb's copy has only in-frame clones and lacks some. The top ten hold approximately 15% of the sample, which has 70,000 to 95,000 clones, around 89% seen once. The sample was peripheral blood. The receptors originated from a man between 65 and 85 years old with active or convalescent COVID-19. Each CDR3 is given with its conserved first and last residue. Each record gives: D gene, CDR3 length, V gene, J gene, clone size, CDR3 DNA, CDR3 protein. The D gene is left open where the match is weak. Clone size is not always given. Where it is, it says once, few, many or a class for expanded clones.

-,12,TRBV5-1,TRBJ2-7,-,TGCGCCAGCAGCACGGGTTCCTACGAGCAGTACTTC,CASSTGSYEQYF
TRBD2,14,TRBV10-3,TRBJ2-3,-,TGTGCCATCAGTGAGAGTGGGACTAGCGGCACGCAGTATTTT,CAISESGTSGTQYF
-,12,TRBV2,TRBJ2-3,-,TGTGCCAGCAGTGTCAACAGAGATACGCAGTATTTT,CASSVNRDTQYF
TRBD2,15,TRBV5-6,TRBJ2-3,-,TGTGCCAGCAGCCAGGGACTAGCGGGAGTAGATACGCAGTATTTT,CASSQGLAGVDTQYF
TRBD1,13,TRBV4-2,TRBJ2-7,-,TGTGCCAGCAGCCAAGATAAGGGGGCCGAGCAGTACTTC,CASSQDKGAEQYF
-,13,TRBV12-3/TRBV12-4,TRBJ2-3,-,TGTGCCAGCAGTTTTGCGGAACCGGGTACGCAGTATTTT,CASSFAEPGTQYF
TRBD1,17,TRBV7-9,TRBJ1-4,-,TGTGCCAGCAGCTTACAATCGCCGGGACAGGGAGATGAAAAACTGTTTTTT,CASSLQSPGQGDEKLFF
TRBD1,13,TRBV29-1,TRBJ2-3,-,TGCAGCGTGCTGACAGGGGGCCGAGATACGCAGTATTTT,CSVLTGGRDTQYF
-,14,TRBV27,TRBJ1-6,-,TGTGCCAGCAGTCTAGGACAGCAAGCATCACCCCTCCACTTT,CASSLGQQASPLHF
TRBD1,15,TRBV7-3,TRBJ2-2,few,TGTGCCAGCAGCTTAAACAGGGGGTTCACCGGGGAGCTGTTTTTT,CASSLNRGFTGELFF
-,17,TRBV5-1,TRBJ1-4,-,TGCGCCAGCAGCTTGGTGGGCAGCCGGTTTGGTAATGAAAAACTGTTTTTT,CASSLVGSRFGNEKLFF
TRBD1,12,TRBV2,TRBJ1-3,-,TGTGCCAGCAGCGGACAGGGGAACACCATATATTTT,CASSGQGNTIYF
-,13,TRBV6-5,TRBJ2-7,-,TGTGCCAGCAGTTCTAGCAGCTCCTACGAGCAGTACTTC,CASSSSSSYEQYF
TRBD2,14,TRBV6-2/TRBV6-3,TRBJ2-7,-,TGTGCCAGCAGTTGGGGGACTAGCCTCTACGAGCAGTACTTC,CASSWGTSLYEQYF
TRBD1,13,TRBV18,TRBJ1-2,-,TGTGCCAGCTCACTCGGGACAGGAGATGGCTACACCTTC,CASSLGTGDGYTF
TRBD2,15,TRBV9,TRBJ2-5,-,TGTGCCAGCAGCGTAGCGGGACTAGCGGGGGAGACCCAGTACTTC,CASSVAGLAGETQYF
-,15,TRBV28,TRBJ2-7,-,TGTGCCAGCAGGATTTCTGGCGGGATGAGGTCCGAGCAGTACTTC,CASRISGGMRSEQYF
TRBD2,15,TRBV5-1,TRBJ2-1,-,TGCGCCAGCAGCTTGGGGGCGGGAGGCTACAATGAGCAGTTCTTC,CASSLGAGGYNEQFF
TRBD1,14,TRBV7-3,TRBJ2-3,once,TGTGCCAGCAGCGGACAGGGCAGGCCAGATACGCAGTATTTT,CASSGQGRPDTQYF
TRBD1,13,TRBV28,TRBJ1-2,-,TGTGCCAGCAGCGGACAGGAGAACTATGGCTACACCTTC,CASSGQENYGYTF
-,14,TRBV5-4,TRBJ2-7,-,TGTGCCAGCAGCCCTGGACTCGTCTCCTACGAGCAGTACTTC,CASSPGLVSYEQYF
-,15,TRBV7-2,TRBJ2-2,-,TGTGCCAGCAGCTTAGCCCTAGCTATAACCGGGGAGCTGTTTTTT,CASSLALAITGELFF
TRBD2,16,TRBV7-3,TRBJ2-1,-,TGTGCCAGCAGCTTAGGGCTAGCGGGAAGTTACAATGAGCAGTTCTTC,CASSLGLAGSYNEQFF
-,12,TRBV18,TRBJ2-2,few,TGTGCCAGCTCACCAGGGCCCGGGGAGCTGTTTTTT,CASSPGPGELFF
TRBD2,16,TRBV5-5,TRBJ2-7,-,TGTGCCAGCAGCTTGTCTTTCGGGACTAGCGGGTTCGAGCAGTACTTC,CASSLSFGTSGFEQYF
TRBD1,14,TRBV4-2,TRBJ2-7,-,TGTGCCAGCAGCCAAGGACAGGGAATGTACGAGCAGTACTTC,CASSQGQGMYEQYF
TRBD1,13,TRBV18,TRBJ1-1,few,TGTGCCAGCTCACTCTCAGGGGGCTTTGAAGCTTTCTTT,CASSLSGGFEAFF
TRBD1,13,TRBV9,TRBJ2-1,once,TGTGCCAGCAGCGCCAGACAGGGCCTGGAGCAGTTCTTC,CASSARQGLEQFF
-,15,TRBV24-1,TRBJ1-5,-,TGTGCCACCAGTGACCGGCAGGGTGGCAATCAGCCCCAGCATTTT,CATSDRQGGNQPQHF
TRBD2,16,TRBV28,TRBJ2-5,-,TGTGCCAGCAGTTATGGACTAGCGGGAGGGCCCGAGACCCAGTACTTC,CASSYGLAGGPETQYF
-,14,TRBV30,TRBJ2-3,-,TGTGCCTGGAGCGGATGGCGGCCCACAGATACGCAGTATTTT,CAWSGWRPTDTQYF
-,18,TRBV7-4,TRBJ1-4,-,TGTGCCAGCAGCTTAGGGAGGAGGGCAGGGTCGGCTCGAGAAAAACTGTTTTTT,CASSLGRRAGSAREKLFF
-,13,TRBV28,TRBJ2-3,-,TGTGCCAGCACTAAATCAGGGGAAGATACGCAGTATTTT,CASTKSGEDTQYF
-,15,TRBV7-2,TRBJ2-2,-,TGTGCCAGCAGCTTGACAGAGCTCTACACCGGGGAGCTGTTTTTT,CASSLTELYTGELFF
-,12,TRBV28,TRBJ1-2,-,TGTGCCAGCACTACTCGAAACTATGGCTACACCTTC,CASTTRNYGYTF
TRBD1,15,TRBV30,TRBJ1-2,-,TGTGCCTGGAGTGCCACCTGGACAGGGAACTATGGCTACACCTTC,CAWSATWTGNYGYTF
TRBD2,16,TRBV6-2/TRBV6-3,TRBJ2-5,-,TGTGCCAGCAGTACATCTAGCGGGAGCATCCAAGAGACCCAGTACTTC,CASSTSSGSIQETQYF
TRBD2,15,TRBV9,TRBJ2-1,-,TGTGCCAGCAACCCAAGCGGGAGCTCCTACAATGAGCAGTTCTTC,CASNPSGSSYNEQFF
-,15,TRBV19,TRBJ1-6,-,TGTGCCAGTAGTGCAAGGGGCCTGGGGAATTCACCCCTCCACTTT,CASSARGLGNSPLHF
-,13,TRBV11-3,TRBJ2-2,-,TGTGCCAGCAGCCCAGTCGTAACCGGGGAGCTGTTTTTT,CASSPVVTGELFF
-,16,TRBV19,TRBJ1-5,-,TGTGCCAGTAGTGCGGACAGTCTCTGGGGCAATCAGCCCCAGCATTTT,CASSADSLWGNQPQHF
-,14,TRBV19,TRBJ2-2,-,TGTGCCAGTAGTCCTGCGGCCCATGGGGGGGAGCTGTTTTTT,CASSPAAHGGELFF
TRBD2,19,TRBV4-1,TRBJ2-3,-,TGCGCCAGCAGCCCAAGAGCGGGACTAGGCCTGTCAGGCACAGATACGCAGTATTTT,CASSPRAGLGLSGTDTQYF
-,15,TRBV5-6,TRBJ1-5,-,TGTGCCAGCAGCTTGGGAGGTTCTGGCAATCAGCCCCAGCATTTT,CASSLGGSGNQPQHF
TRBD1,15,TRBV19,TRBJ1-5,-,TGTGCCAGTAGTATCTCGGACAGGGCGGCTCAGCCCCAGCATTTT,CASSISDRAAQPQHF
TRBD1,14,TRBV24-1,TRBJ1-2,-,TGTGCCACCAGTGATTACAGGGGTGACTATGGCTACACCTTC,CATSDYRGDYGYTF
TRBD1,14,TRBV7-9,TRBJ1-1,-,TGTGCCAGCAGCTCCGGGACAGGCTACACTGAAGCTTTCTTT,CASSSGTGYTEAFF
-,18,TRBV21-1,TRBJ1-3,-,TGTGCCAGCAGCAAAGCCGCACCTCCCCGGGGTTCTGGAAACACCATATATTTT,CASSKAAPPRGSGNTIYF
TRBD2,17,TRBV19,TRBJ2-1,once,TGTGCCAGTAGGGGACTAGCGGGAGTAGGGTCCTACAATGAGCAGTTCTTC,CASRGLAGVGSYNEQFF
TRBD1,15,TRBV3-1/TRBV3-2,TRBJ1-3,-,TGTGCCAGCAGCCCGAGGACAGGGGCTGGAAACACCATATATTTT,CASSPRTGAGNTIYF
-,15,TRBV6-5,TRBJ2-3,-,TGTGCCAGCGGATATCCGGGACTTGGTGCAGATACGCAGTATTTT,CASGYPGLGADTQYF
TRBD2,15,TRBV25-1,TRBJ2-5,-,TGTGCCAGCAGTGCAAATAGCGGGAGTGGGGAGACCCAGTACTTC,CASSANSGSGETQYF